This T cell receptor (beta chain) was captured in a study of T cells in Graves' hyperthyroidism and ophthalmopathy (dated by TCRdb to between 2018 and 2020). Context from the whole study: Peripheral blood was collected at initial diagnosis, before any treatment. A discovery cohort of approximately 100 patients, about 40 with Graves' ophthalmopathy and about 58 with stable Graves' hyperthyroidism, was used to find distinguishing TCR V-J signatures. Prospective prediction of ophthalmopathy was tested in an independent validation cohort consisting of about 20 hyperthyroidism patients and 15 or so patients who later progressed to ophthalmopathy. The 90 to 100 discovery patients were randomly split 7:3 into training and test sets. Thyroid tissue and blood T-cell repertoires from six Graves' hyperthyroidism patients were also compared in the study. After blood sampling, hyperthyroidism patients were treated with methimazole at a starting dose of 30 mg daily, and ophthalmopathy patients were treated with high-dose intravenous methylprednisolone. The paper describes TCR Vbeta CDR3 sequencing of 130 to 150 peripheral blood samples, made up of roughly 45 ophthalmopathy patients, roughly 80 hyperthyroidism patients and 17 progressor patients. Paper-wide results and their limitations: Most expanded thyroid clonotypes (frequency above 0.001) were also found in blood, which suggests that blood repertoires may mirror thyroid immune responses. No statistical method was used to fix the sample size in advance, and group allocation was not hidden from the investigators. In validation, the model predicted progression to ophthalmopathy with just under 71% sensitivity and roughly 72% specificity, a median of 6.5 months before onset. In cross-validation, a model built on a 13 V-J signature told ophthalmopathy apart from stable hyperthyroidism with 85% to 90% sensitivity and 81% to 82% specificity, and in testing the same model reached 80%/75%.

Amplification of TCR beta CDR3 regions was carried out from RNA transcripts. The first round of RT-PCR for the TCR CDR3 was performed with the HTBI primer set and the Qiagen OneStep RT-PCR kit. Libraries were constructed in a second round of multiplex PCR, after which size selection and purification were carried out. The libraries were sequenced on an Illumina HiSeq2000 using paired-end 100 bp reads. On the study's bioinformatics: Raw data were processed with SOAPnuke, discarding reads with adapters, uncalled bases, mean Phred below 15, or no exact constant-primer or identifier match. COPE v1.2.5 was used to merge the high-quality paired reads, and each unique nucleotide sequence was defined as a clonotype. Clonotypes were aligned to IMGT TRBV, TRBD and TRBJ reference segments using MiTCR v1.1. The analysis included only V-J combinations with a frequency above 0.0001, which together covered roughly 99% of the repertoires. The TCS score was defined as the ratio of F50 (clonal expansion) to E x V (chaos), calculated using BLOSUM62-based TCRdist between CDR3 peptides within each V-J. Welch's t-statistics and random forest reduced around 550 V-J features to about 12, which were used in a naive Bayes classifier (R e1071). TCRdb redid the processing of the public reads, applying fastp at Q25 and MiXCR, and retained in-frame beta chains. Each entry merges the rows of one CDR3 protein and shows their most common DNA and genes. What appears here as the V and J calls and clone size reflects TCRdb's work, not the paper's. Present in this sample are over 250,000 distinct CDR3 sequences, 25% of which were seen just once. Clones ranked in the top ten supply about a quarter of the sample.

Hyperthyroidism patients were newly diagnosed, with disease duration under 2 months, and aged 18 to 65 years. Patients with uncontrolled infections, other autoimmune diseases, pregnancy or lactation were excluded. Diagnoses were established on the basis of clinical symptoms, serum thyroxine and TRAb, thyroid ultrasound, and orbital computed tomography. For progressor patients, blood was drawn at the first diagnosis of hyperthyroidism, before any ophthalmopathy symptoms had appeared. PBMCs were separated from under 12 ml of fresh peripheral blood using Ficoll-Paque density gradient centrifugation. Progressor patients were initially diagnosed with Graves' hyperthyroidism and developed ophthalmopathy during follow-up. Trizol reagent was used to extract total RNA, and RNA quality was then checked on an Agilent 2100 Bioanalyzer. Inclusive of the bounding cysteine and phenylalanine, the CDR3 is 15 residues long. Only the CDR3 DNA is retained, 45 bases long and in frame from the first base.

Of note for this clonotype: Its antigen is currently not known. This sequence may be a read error, since a much larger clone differs from it by one base.

The receptor chain draws on TRBV12-3 or TRBV12-4 and TRBJ2-5, with TRBD1 tentatively as D gene (5 bases match). Specimen: blood. This clonotype was obtained from a man aged 40-55 years with Graves' hyperthyroidism that later progressed to Graves' ophthalmopathy. In nucleotides, the sequence is TGTGCCAGCAGTTTAGCGCCTGCAGGGTCAGAGGCCCAGTACTTC. This codes for CASSLAPAGSEAQYF.